This T cell receptor beta chain was sequenced in a study of blood T cell repertoires in COVID-19. Donors of Cohort 3 who recovered were those that had two negative PCRs, clearance, or symptom resolution. Looked up from germline, CDR1 is MNHEY and CDR2 is SVGAGI. This CDR3 is 16 amino acids long. The V gene lost 2 bases and the J gene lost 3 bases, with 15 bases spanning the gap. As processed by the authors: Scientists estimated how many nucleated cells there were by amplifying reference gene primers. Clones were sequenced by immunoSEQ multiplex PCR, and TCRdb holds only the in-frame ones, with some missing. From that table come the V and J calls and clone size; the DNA was used to work out D and trimming. This sample has approximately 220,000 clones; 84% occur once, and the top ten carry less than 7%.

The chain recombines TRBV6-5 with TRBJ2-3, with a tentative D call TRBD2 (6 bases). The source is a woman between 40 and 55 years old who had recovered from COVID-19. The sequenced material came from PBMCs or T cells enriched from blood (not recorded which). CDR3 residues: CASSYRGLTRTDTQYF. In DNA, the CDR3 is TGTGCCAGCAGTTACAGGGGACTCACCAGGACAGATACGCAGTATTTT.